Given below is one TCR beta chain in context. The data are from a study of cytomegalovirus exposure and HLA in healthy donors. A multiplex PCR was run with 60 Vbeta primers and 13 Jbeta primers. The table came from immunoSEQ multiplex PCR; TCRdb's copy has only in-frame clones and leaves some out. The sample has fewer than 350,000 clones, approximately 90% seen once. This CDR3 comprises 12 residues. Trimming left V 7 bases short and J 2 bases short, with 8 bases between. The germline V gene has CDR1 SGDLS and CDR2 YYNGEE. Samples came from healthy bone marrow donors. Sequencing was carried out using PBMCs. The receptor's source is a woman younger than 30 in good health and CMV-seronegative. The gene calls are TRBV9 and TRBJ2-3, with D possibly being TRBD1 (5 bases). The CDR3 sequence: CASGALTDTQYF. In DNA form, the CDR3 reads TGTGCCAGCGGGGCCCTCACAGATACGCAGTATTTT.